The sequence of this T cell receptor beta chain was determined in a study of T-cell reconstitution after alpha-beta-depleted transplantation in children. A library of TCRbeta sequences, prepared with unique molecular identifiers, was generated. A single record per CDR3 protein comes from TCRdb applying MiXCR to the PCR reads. Of almost 500,000 distinct CDR3 sequences in the sample, around 13% were seen once. Here the sequenced sample was PBMCs from the stem cell graft donor, taken from the stem cell graft. The clonotype comes from a human donor who donated a stem cell graft to a child with combined immunodeficiency.

CDR3 nucleotides: TGTGCCAGCAGTTTAGCCAGGGGGCTGCAAGAGACCCAGTACTTC. The encoded protein is CASSLARGLQETQYF. This chain uses TRBV12-3 or TRBV12-4 with TRBJ2-5; 8 nucleotides match TRBD1. V gave up 0 bases and J gave up 2 bases; unmatched junction bases: 2. This CDR3 comprises 15 residues.